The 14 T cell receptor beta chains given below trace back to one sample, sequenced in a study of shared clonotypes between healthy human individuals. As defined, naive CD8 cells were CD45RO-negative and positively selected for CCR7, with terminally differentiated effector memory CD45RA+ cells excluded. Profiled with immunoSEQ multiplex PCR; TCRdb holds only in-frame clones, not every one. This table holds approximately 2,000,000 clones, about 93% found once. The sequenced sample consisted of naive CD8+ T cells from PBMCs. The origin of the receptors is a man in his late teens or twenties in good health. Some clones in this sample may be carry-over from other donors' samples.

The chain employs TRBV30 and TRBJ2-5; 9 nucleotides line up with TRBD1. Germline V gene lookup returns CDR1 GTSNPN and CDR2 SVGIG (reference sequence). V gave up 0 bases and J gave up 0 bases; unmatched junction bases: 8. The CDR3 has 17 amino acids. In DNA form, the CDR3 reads TGTGCCTGGAGTGTAAGGGACAGGGCACAGTACCAAGAGACCCAGTACTTC. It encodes CAWSVRDRAQYQETQYF.

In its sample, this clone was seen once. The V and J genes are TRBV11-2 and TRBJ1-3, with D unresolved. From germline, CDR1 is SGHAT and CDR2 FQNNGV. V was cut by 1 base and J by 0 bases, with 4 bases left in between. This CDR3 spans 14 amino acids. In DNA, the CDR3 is TGTGCCAGCAGCTTAGGGGACTCTGGAAACACCATATATTTT. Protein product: CASSLGDSGNTIYF.

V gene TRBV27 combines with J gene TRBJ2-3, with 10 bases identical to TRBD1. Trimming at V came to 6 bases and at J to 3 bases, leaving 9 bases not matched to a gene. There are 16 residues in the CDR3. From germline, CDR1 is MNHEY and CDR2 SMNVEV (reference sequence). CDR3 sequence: CASSLPGTGETDTQYF. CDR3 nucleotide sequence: TGTGCCAGCAGCCTACCCGGGACAGGGGAGACAGATACGCAGTATTTT.

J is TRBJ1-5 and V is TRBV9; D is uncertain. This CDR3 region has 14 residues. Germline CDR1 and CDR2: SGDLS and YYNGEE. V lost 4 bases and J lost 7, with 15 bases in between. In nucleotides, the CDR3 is TGTGCCAGCAGCCCAGGCCCGTCGGGACAGCCCCAGCATTTT. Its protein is CASSPGPSGQPQHF. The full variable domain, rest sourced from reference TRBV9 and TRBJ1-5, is DSGVTQTPKHLITATGQRVTLRCSPRSGDLSVYWYQQSLDQGLQFLIQYYNGEERAKGNILERFSAQQFPDLHSELNLSSLELGDSALYFCASSPGPSGQPQHFGDGTRLSIL.

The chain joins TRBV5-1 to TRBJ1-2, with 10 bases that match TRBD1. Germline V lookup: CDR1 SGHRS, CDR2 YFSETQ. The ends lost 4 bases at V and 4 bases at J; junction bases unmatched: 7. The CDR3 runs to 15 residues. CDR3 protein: CASSLTGGGIYGYTF. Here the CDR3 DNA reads TGCGCCAGCAGCCTGACAGGGGGCGGTATCTATGGCTACACCTTC.

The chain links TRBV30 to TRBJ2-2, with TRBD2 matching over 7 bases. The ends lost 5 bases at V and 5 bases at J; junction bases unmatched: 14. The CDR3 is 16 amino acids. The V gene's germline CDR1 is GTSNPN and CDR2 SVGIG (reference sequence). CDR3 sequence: CAWEQPLGRATGELFF. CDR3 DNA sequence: TGTGCCTGGGAACAGCCCTTGGGGAGGGCTACCGGGGAGCTGTTTTTT.

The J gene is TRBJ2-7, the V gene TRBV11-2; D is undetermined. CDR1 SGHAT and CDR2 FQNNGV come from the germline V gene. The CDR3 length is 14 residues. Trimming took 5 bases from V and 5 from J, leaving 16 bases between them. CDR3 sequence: CASSPSRLVNEQYF. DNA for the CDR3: TGTGCCAGCAGCCCGAGTAGGCTAGTTAACGAGCAGTACTTC.

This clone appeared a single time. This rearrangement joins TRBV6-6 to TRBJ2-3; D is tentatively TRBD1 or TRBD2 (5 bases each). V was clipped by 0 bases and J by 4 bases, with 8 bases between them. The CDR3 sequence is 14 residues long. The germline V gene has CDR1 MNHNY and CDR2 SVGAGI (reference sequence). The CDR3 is CASSYSGASDTQYF. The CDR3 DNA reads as TGTGCCAGCAGTTACTCCGGGGCTTCAGATACGCAGTATTTT.

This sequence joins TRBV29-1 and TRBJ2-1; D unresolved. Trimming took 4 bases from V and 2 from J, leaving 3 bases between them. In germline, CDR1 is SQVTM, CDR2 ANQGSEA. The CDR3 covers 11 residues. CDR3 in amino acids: CSVAAYNEQFF. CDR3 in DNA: TGCAGCGTTGCAGCCTACAATGAGCAGTTCTTC.

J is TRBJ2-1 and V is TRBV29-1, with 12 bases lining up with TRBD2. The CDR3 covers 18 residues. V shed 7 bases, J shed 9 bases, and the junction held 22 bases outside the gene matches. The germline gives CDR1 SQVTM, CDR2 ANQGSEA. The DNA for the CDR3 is TGCAGCGCTTTAACAGGACTAGCGGGAACGGGGATCCTCTTTGAGCAGTTCTTC. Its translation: CSALTGLAGTGILFEQFF.

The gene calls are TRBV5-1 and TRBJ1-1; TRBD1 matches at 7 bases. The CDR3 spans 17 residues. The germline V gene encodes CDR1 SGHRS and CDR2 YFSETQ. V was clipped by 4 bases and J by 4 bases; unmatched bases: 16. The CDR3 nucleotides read TGCGCCAGCAGCATTGGCTATAACAGGGGTATCCGCACTGAAGCTTTCTTT. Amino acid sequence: CASSIGYNRGIRTEAFF.

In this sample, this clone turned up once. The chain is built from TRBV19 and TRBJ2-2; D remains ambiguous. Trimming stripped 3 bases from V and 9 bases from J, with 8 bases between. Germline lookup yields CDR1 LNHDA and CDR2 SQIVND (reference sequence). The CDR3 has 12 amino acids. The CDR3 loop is CASSIHPRELFF. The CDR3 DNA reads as TGTGCCAGTAGTATTCACCCCCGGGAGCTGTTTTTT. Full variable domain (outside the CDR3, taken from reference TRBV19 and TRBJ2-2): DGGITQSPKYLFRKEGQNVTLSCEQNLNHDAMYWYRQDPGQGLRLIYYSQIVNDFQKGDIAEGYSVSREKKESFPLTVTSAQKNPTAFYLCASSIHPRELFFGEGSRLTVL.

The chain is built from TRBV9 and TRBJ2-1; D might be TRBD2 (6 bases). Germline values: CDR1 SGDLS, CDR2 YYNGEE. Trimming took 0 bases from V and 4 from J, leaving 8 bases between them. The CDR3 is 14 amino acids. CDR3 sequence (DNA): TGTGCCAGCAGCGTAGTGAGCGGGTACAATGAGCAGTTCTTC. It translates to CASSVVSGYNEQFF.

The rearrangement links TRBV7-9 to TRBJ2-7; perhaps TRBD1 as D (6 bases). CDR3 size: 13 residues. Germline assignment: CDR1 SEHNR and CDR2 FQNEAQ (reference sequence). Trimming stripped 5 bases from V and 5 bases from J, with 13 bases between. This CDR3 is CASSLTGINEQYF. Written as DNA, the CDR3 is TGTGCCAGCAGCCTCACAGGGATAAACGAGCAGTACTTC.